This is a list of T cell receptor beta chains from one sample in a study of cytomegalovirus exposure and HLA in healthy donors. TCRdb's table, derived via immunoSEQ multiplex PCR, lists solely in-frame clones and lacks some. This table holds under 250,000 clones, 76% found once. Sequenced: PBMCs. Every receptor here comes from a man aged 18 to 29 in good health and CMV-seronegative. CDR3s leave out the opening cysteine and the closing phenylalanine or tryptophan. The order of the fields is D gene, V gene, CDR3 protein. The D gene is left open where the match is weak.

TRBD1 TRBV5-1 ASSLGGQGADTQY
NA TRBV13 ASSPPAGRVSIYGYT
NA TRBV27 ASSSPPGIFAKLDEKLF
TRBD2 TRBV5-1 ASSFGLARLSDEQY
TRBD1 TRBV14 ASSQAFGTENYGYT
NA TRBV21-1 ASSEPRGAEAF
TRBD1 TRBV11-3 ASSLGLDRSTDTQY
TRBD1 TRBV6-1 ASTSGQGYNEQF
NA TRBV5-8 ASSAGQNAYNEQF
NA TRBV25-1 ASSSQGFSYNSPLH
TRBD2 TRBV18 ASSPSWAGDYETQY
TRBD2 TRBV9 ASSATSGSRYNEQF
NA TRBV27 ASSPSYIAEAF
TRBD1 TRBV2 ARIKIQGSAEAF
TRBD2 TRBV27 ASSSSGFSSYEQY
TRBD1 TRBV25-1 ASIIMGQGNQPQH
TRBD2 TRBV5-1 ASSGLAGAYNEQF
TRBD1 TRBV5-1 ASSLGQETEAF
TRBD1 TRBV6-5 ASRPGQSTDTQY
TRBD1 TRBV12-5 ASGKTGGAPFGYT
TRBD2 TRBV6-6 ASSLGRGTQEQY
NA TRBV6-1 ASSVGWEALAYEQY
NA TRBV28 ASSTNSNQPQH
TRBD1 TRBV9 ASSVTGGTGELF
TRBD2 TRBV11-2 ASSLGYLRASGRSYEQY
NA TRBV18 ASSPSGIVGGYT
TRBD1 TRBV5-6 ASSPGTGNEQPQH
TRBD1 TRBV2 ASTGTGAGDTQY
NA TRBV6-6 ASSQRVQETQY
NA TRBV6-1 ASSVLEGQFYGYT
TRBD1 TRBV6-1 ASSVLTGSFGTEAF
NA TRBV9 ASSPTVNTEAF
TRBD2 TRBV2 ASKSGRNTYEQY
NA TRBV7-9 ASSLASPYEQY
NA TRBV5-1 ASSPARAGVEQY
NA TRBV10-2 ASQFGGASSYEQY
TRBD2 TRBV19 ASRTSATRSDTQY
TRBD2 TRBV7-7 ASSSGTSLNEQF
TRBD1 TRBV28 ASSSSDRVGGYT
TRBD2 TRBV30 AWTIGASGTNTGELF
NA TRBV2 ASSDRTYEQY
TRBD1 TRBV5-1 ASSHGTGGNTDTQY
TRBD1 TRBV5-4 ASSGQGWETQY
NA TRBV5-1 ASSLLGMGSEQY
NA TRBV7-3 ASSLGGASYEQY
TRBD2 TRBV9 ASSVEGSGRGNEQF
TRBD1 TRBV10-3 AISEGDRAYYGYT
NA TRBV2 ASRTGFLRLEPQH
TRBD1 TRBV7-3 ASSLGTGGDYGYT
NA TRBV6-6 ASSSTTQGNTEAF
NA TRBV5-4 ASSATPGSGNTIY
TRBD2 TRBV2 ASSSRLAGSSYNEQF
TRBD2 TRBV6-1 ASSGHLGLAAYEQY
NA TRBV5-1 ASSLVQGNTEAF
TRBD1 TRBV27 ASSPSEGTGGHNQPQH
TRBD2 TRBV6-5 ASSYSLAGDSYEQY
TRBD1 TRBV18 ASSPRTGLGEQY
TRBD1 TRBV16 ASSPGQGYGYT
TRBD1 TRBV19 ASSIGAGTAVYEQY